One sample yielded the 18 T cell receptor beta chains listed below, sequenced in a study of blood T cell repertoires in COVID-19. TCRdb's table, derived via immunoSEQ multiplex PCR, lists solely in-frame clones and lacks some. The sample lists about 240,000 clones, about 86% seen once, with roughly a tenth in the top ten. Sequencing was performed on peripheral blood. These receptors came from a woman older than 75 with acute or convalescent COVID-19.

The chain links TRBV4-2 to TRBJ1-6, with D uncertain. Trimming left V 1 base short and J 7 bases short, with 14 bases between. Germline values: CDR1 LGHNA, CDR2 YNFKEQ. The CDR3 runs 16 residues. CDR3 in DNA: TGTGCCAGCAGCCAAGGGTCGGGGTCAAACAATTCACCCCTCCACTTT. It translates to CASSQGSGSNNSPLHF.

The CDR3 region has the DNA TGTGCCAGCAGTTTCAGGGGGCGCGGTCAGCCCCAGCATTTT. It encodes CASSFRGRGQPQHF. The genes are TRBV6-5 and TRBJ1-5; TRBD1 aligns across 8 bases. This CDR3 spans 14 amino acids. The V gene end was trimmed by 4 bases and the J gene end by 6 bases; junction bases not matched to a gene: 5. The V gene's germline CDR1 is MNHEY and CDR2 SVGAGI.

The V gene is TRBV5-1, the J gene TRBJ2-7; 7 nucleotides match TRBD1. There are 15 residues in the CDR3. Germline V lookup: CDR1 SGHRS, CDR2 YFSETQ. Trimming at V came to 4 bases and at J to 1 base, leaving 8 bases not matched to a gene. The CDR3 region has the DNA TGCGCCAGCAGCACCACCGGGACAGATTCCTACGAGCAGTACTTC. Translating it yields CASSTTGTDSYEQYF.

The chain joins TRBV7-3 to TRBJ2-3; weak D call: TRBD1 (6 bases). The CDR3 is made up of 16 amino acids. The V and J ends lost 3 bases and 1 base respectively, with 14 bases between them. The germline V gene has CDR1 SGHTA and CDR2 FQGTGA. In DNA form, the CDR3 reads TGTGCCAGCAGCTTTTTAGGGGGTCTCGGCACAGATACGCAGTATTTT. Its translation: CASSFLGGLGTDTQYF.

The chain recombines TRBV18 with TRBJ1-2; TRBD1 matches at 8 bases. The CDR3 extends over 12 amino acids. The germline CDR1 and CDR2 sequences are KGHSH and LQKENI. V shed 3 bases, J shed 6 bases, and the junction held 0 bases outside the gene matches. The CDR3 sequence is CASSPTGDGYTF. The CDR3 region has the DNA TGTGCCAGCTCACCGACAGGGGATGGCTACACCTTC.

This clone came up once. The rearrangement links TRBV5-1 to TRBJ2-3, with 9 positions matching TRBD1. Germline CDR1 reads SGHRS; CDR2 reads YFSETQ. After removal of 0 bases from V and 6 bases from J, the junction contained 11 bases not matched to a gene. The CDR3 is 17 amino acids. DNA of the CDR3: TGCGCCAGCAGCTTGGCACTCGGGACAGGGAGGTCCGATACGCAGTATTTT. It translates to CASSLALGTGRSDTQYF.

This clone was recorded only once. J is TRBJ1-5 and V is TRBV30; D remains ambiguous. This CDR3 spans 17 amino acids. The V gene's germline CDR1 is GTSNPN and CDR2 SVGIG (reference sequence). V gave up 0 bases and J gave up 6 bases, with 21 bases separating them. The CDR3 sequence is CAWSVARQSEGTQPQHF. In DNA form, the CDR3 reads TGTGCCTGGAGTGTTGCGCGACAATCGGAAGGAACTCAGCCCCAGCATTTT.

The rearrangement links TRBV29-1 to TRBJ1-2; D gene unclear. The germline V and J ends were trimmed by 1 base and 4 bases, with 13 bases remaining between them. From germline, CDR1 is SQVTM and CDR2 ANQGSEA. The CDR3 has 14 amino acids. CDR3 region: CSVEGPGRAYGYTF. The CDR3 nucleotides read TGCAGCGTTGAAGGGCCGGGGAGGGCCTATGGCTACACCTTC.

This clone is a singleton in its sample. The chain employs TRBV14 and TRBJ1-3, with unresolved D. Germline CDR1 is SGHDN and CDR2 is FVKESK. The V end was cut by 7 bases, the J end by 6 bases, with 13 bases between. The CDR3 contains 13 residues. The CDR3 coding sequence is TGTGCCAGCACCTATTCGACTAAAAACACCATATATTTT. It is translated as CASTYSTKNTIYF.

The rearrangement links TRBV18 to TRBJ1-1; TRBD1 is a possible D gene (5 bases). Germline V gene lookup returns CDR1 KGHSH and CDR2 LQKENI. V lost 3 bases to trimming and J lost 2 bases, with 13 bases between them. The CDR3 spans 15 residues. The CDR3: CASSPSQGGNTEAFF. CDR3 bases: TGTGCCAGCTCACCTTCTCAGGGTGGAAACACTGAAGCTTTCTTT.

The chain combines TRBV4-2 with TRBJ1-2; possible D gene TRBD1, 5 bases. Looked up from germline, CDR1 is LGHNA and CDR2 is YNFKEQ. Trimming took 1 base from V and 3 from J, leaving 12 bases between them. CDR3 length: 15 residues. CDR3: CASSQAAGGDYGYTF. The CDR3 DNA is TGTGCCAGCAGCCAAGCGGCCGGGGGGGACTATGGCTACACCTTC.

This clone has a single count. The chain combines TRBV28 with TRBJ2-3; D possibly corresponds to TRBD2 (5 bases). V was cut by 6 bases and J by 1 base, with 5 bases left in between. CDR3 length equals 12 residues. Looked up from germline, CDR1 is MDHEN and CDR2 is SYDVKM. CDR3 sequence reads: CASRAGTDTQYF. Here the CDR3 DNA reads TGTGCCAGCAGAGCGGGCACAGATACGCAGTATTTT.

This clone was seen a single time. The V call is TRBV7-3, the J call TRBJ2-5, with 7 bases identical to TRBD1. The CDR3 has 14 residues. Germline-derived CDR1 and CDR2 are SGHTA and FQGTGA. The J segment lost 2 bases and the V segment lost 2 bases, leaving 2 bases of the junction unmatched. CDR3: CASSLGDSQETQYF. DNA for the CDR3: TGTGCCAGCAGCTTAGGGGACAGTCAAGAGACCCAGTACTTC.

J is TRBJ1-2 and V is TRBV18; no definite D call. Trimming left V 0 bases short and J 2 bases short, with 16 bases between. CDR1 and CDR2 (germline): KGHSH, LQKENI. This CDR3 region has 17 residues. CDR3 DNA: TGTGCCAGCTCACCACCGAGTAACCAGGTCACAAACTATGGCTACACCTTC. It specifies CASSPPSNQVTNYGYTF. The variable domain in full, with the rest retrieved from reference TRBV18 and TRBJ1-2, is NAGVMQNPRHLVRRRGQEARLRCSPMKGHSHVYWYRQLPEEGLKFMVYLQKENIIDESGMPKERFSAEFPKEGPSILRIQQVVRGDSAAYFCASSPPSNQVTNYGYTFGSGTRLTVV.

The chain uses TRBV5-1 and TRBJ2-7; D might be TRBD1 (6 bases). The CDR3 contains 13 residues. Germline V CDR1 and CDR2: SGHRS, YFSETQ. Trimming removed 2 bases from V and 1 base from J, with 7 bases in between. The CDR3 DNA sequence: TGCGCCAGCAGCTTCGGACAGTCCTACGAGCAGTACTTC. It codes for CASSFGQSYEQYF. The full variable domain, its missing parts supplied by reference TRBV5-1 and TRBJ2-7, is KAGVTQTPRYLIKTRGQQVTLSCSPISGHRSVSWYQQTPGQGLQFLFEYFSETQRNKGNFPGRFSGRQFSNSRSEMNVSTLELGDSALYLCASSFGQSYEQYFGPGTRLTVT.

The V call is TRBV28, the J call TRBJ1-4, with 7 nucleotides matching TRBD1. CDR1 and CDR2 from the germline V gene are MDHEN and SYDVKM. The CDR3 consists of 15 residues. J gave up 4 bases and V 2 bases, and 4 bases lay outside the gene matches. This chain's CDR3 is CASSLEGQYNEKLFF. The CDR3 DNA sequence: TGTGCCAGCAGTTTAGAGGGACAGTATAATGAAAAACTGTTTTTT.

The CDR3 DNA follows: TGCGCCAGCAGCTTGAGGCCGGGACAGGGAGGCACTGAAGCTTTCTTT. This sequence encodes CASSLRPGQGGTEAFF. The V call is TRBV5-1, the J call TRBJ1-1; TRBD1 matches at 9 bases. CDR1 SGHRS and CDR2 YFSETQ come from the germline V gene. V was pared by 1 base and J by 4 bases, with 8 bases of the junction left unmatched. The CDR3 runs 16 residues.

The chain carries TRBV7-8 and TRBJ2-7; 15 bases agree with TRBD2. V was clipped by 0 bases and J by 7 bases; unmatched bases: 7. Per germline, CDR1 SGHVS and CDR2 FQNEAQ. The CDR3 is made up of 17 amino acids. Here the CDR3 reads CASSLAGGLAGGGEQYF. CDR3 sequence (DNA): TGTGCCAGCAGCTTAGCTGGCGGACTAGCGGGGGGGGGTGAGCAGTACTTC. Full variable domain (outside the CDR3, taken from reference TRBV7-8 and TRBJ2-7): GAGVSQSPRYKVAKRGQDVALRCDPISGHVSLFWYQQALGQGPEFLTYFQNEAQLDKSGLPSDRFFAERPEGSVSTLKIQRTQQEDSAVYLCASSLAGGLAGGGEQYFGPGTRLTVT.